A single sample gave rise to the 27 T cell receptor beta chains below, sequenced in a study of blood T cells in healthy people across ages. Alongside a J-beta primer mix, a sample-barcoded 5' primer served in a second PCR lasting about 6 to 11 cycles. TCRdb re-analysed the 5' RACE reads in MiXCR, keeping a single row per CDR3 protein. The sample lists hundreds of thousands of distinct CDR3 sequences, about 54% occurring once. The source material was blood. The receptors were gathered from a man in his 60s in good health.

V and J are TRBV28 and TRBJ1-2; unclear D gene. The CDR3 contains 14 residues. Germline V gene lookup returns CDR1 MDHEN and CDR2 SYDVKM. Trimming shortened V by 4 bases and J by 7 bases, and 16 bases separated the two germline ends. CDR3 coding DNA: TGTGCCAGCAGTTCGGCCCTGGAGCTGGGTGGCTACACCTTC. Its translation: CASSSALELGGYTF.

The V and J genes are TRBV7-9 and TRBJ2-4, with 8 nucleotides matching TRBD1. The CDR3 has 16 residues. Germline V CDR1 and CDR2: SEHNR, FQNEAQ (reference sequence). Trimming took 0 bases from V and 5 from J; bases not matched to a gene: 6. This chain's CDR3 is CASSLAGRGPQNIQYF. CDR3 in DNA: TGTGCCAGCAGCTTAGCAGGCAGGGGGCCCCAAAACATTCAGTACTTC.

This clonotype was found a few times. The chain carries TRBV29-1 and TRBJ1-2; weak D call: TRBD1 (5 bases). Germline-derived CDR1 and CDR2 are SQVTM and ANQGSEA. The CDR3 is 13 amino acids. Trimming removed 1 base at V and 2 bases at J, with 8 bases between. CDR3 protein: CSVEVYRNYGYTF. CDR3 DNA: TGCAGCGTTGAAGTCTACAGGAACTATGGCTACACCTTC.

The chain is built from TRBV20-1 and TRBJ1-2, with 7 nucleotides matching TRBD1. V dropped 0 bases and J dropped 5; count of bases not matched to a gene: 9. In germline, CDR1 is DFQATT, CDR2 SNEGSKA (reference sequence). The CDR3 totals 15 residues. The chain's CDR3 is CSARDSETGIYGYTF. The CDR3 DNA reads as TGCAGTGCTAGAGATTCCGAGACAGGGATTTATGGCTACACCTTC.

This CDR3 reads CASSPGQVGTGELFF. CDR3 bases: TGCGCCAGCAGCCCCGGACAGGTCGGGACCGGGGAGCTGTTTTTT. The V call is TRBV5-1, the J call TRBJ2-2, with 7 bases lining up with TRBD1. Germline trimming cut 4 bases from V and 5 bases from J; bases unmatched to any gene: 8. Germline V gene data show CDR1 as SGHRS and CDR2 as YFSETQ. The CDR3 extends over 15 amino acids.

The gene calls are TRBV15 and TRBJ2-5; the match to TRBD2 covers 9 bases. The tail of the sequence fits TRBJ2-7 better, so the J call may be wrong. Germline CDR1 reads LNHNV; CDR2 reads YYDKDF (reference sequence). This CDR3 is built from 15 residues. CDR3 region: CATSRGTSGSYEQYF. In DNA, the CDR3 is TGTGCCACCAGCAGAGGTACTAGCGGGTCCTACGAGCAGTACTTC.

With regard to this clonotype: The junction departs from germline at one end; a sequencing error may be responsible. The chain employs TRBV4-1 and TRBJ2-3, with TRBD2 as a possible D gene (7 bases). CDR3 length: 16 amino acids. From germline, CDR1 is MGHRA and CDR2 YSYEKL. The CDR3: CANSQDPGGWTDTQYF. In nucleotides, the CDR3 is TGCGCCAACAGCCAAGATCCGGGGGGCTGGACAGATACGCAGTATTTT.

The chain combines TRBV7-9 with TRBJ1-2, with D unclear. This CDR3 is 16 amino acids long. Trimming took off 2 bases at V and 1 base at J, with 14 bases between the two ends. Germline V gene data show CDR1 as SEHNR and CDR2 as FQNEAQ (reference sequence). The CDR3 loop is CASSLSLGGINYGYTF. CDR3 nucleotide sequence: TGTGCCAGCAGCTTAAGCCTCGGAGGAATTAACTATGGCTACACCTTC.

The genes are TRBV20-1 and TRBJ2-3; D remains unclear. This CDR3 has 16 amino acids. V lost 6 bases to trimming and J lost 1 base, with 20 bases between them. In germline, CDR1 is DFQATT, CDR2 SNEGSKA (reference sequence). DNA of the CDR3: TGCAGTGCCCTGGCGAACAGACCCCTCCGCACAGATACGCAGTATTTT. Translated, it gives CSALANRPLRTDTQYF.

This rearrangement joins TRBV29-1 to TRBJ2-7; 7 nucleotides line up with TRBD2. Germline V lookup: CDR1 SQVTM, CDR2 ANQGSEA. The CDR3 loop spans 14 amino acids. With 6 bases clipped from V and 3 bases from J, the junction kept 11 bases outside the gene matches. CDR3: CSVGGRAGLYEQYF. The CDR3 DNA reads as TGCAGCGTGGGGGGACGAGCGGGGCTCTACGAGCAGTACTTC.

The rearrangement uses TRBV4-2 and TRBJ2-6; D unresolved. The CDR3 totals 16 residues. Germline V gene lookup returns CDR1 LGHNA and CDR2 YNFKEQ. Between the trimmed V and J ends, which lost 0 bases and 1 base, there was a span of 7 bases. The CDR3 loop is CASSQDGVSGANVLTF. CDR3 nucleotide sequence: TGTGCCAGCAGCCAAGATGGGGTGTCTGGGGCCAACGTCCTGACTTTC.

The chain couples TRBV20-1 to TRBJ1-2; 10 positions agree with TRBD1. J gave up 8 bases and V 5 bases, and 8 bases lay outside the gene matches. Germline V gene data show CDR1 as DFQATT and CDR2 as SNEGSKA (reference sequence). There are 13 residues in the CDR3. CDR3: CSASTGQGEGYTF. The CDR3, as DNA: TGCAGTGCTTCGACCGGACAGGGGGAAGGCTACACCTTC.

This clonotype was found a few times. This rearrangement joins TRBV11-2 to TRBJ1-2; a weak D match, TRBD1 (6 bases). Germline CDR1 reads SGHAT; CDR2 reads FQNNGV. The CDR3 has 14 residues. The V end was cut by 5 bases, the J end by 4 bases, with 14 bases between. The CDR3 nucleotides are TGTGCCAGCAGCACGCCAGGGGCCCTCTATGGCTACACCTTC. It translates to CASSTPGALYGYTF. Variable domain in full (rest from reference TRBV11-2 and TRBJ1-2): EAGVAQSPRYKIIEKRQSVAFWCNPISGHATLYWYQQILGQGPKLLIQFQNNGVVDDSQLPKDRFSAERLKGVDSTLKIQPAKLEDSAVYLCASSTPGALYGYTFGSGTRLTVV.

The CDR3 coding sequence is TGTGCCAGCAGCTTAGACGTGGACACTGAAGCTTTCTTT. This sequence encodes CASSLDVDTEAFF. J is TRBJ1-1 and V is TRBV7-9, with no clear D. The CDR3 has 13 amino acids. Germline V gives CDR1 SEHNR, CDR2 FQNEAQ (reference sequence). Trimming stripped 1 base from V and 3 bases from J, with 6 bases between.

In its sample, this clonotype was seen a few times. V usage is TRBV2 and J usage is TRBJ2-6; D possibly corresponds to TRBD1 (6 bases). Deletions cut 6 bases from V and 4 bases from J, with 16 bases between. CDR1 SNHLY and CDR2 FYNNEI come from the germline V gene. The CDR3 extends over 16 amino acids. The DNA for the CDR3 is TGTGCCAGCAGGGCCAGGGGTGTATTGGGGGCCAACGTCCTGACTTTC. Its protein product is CASRARGVLGANVLTF. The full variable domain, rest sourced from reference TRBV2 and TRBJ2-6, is EPEVTQTPSHQVTQMGQEVILRCVPISNHLYFYWYRQILGQKVEFLVSFYNNEISEKSEIFDDQFSVERPDGSNFTLKIRSTKLEDSAMYFCASRARGVLGANVLTFGAGSRLTVL.

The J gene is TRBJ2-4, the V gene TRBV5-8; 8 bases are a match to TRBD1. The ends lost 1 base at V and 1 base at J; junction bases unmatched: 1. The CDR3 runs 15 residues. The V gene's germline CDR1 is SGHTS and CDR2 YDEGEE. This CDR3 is CASSLRTGAKNIQYF. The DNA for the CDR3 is TGTGCCAGCAGCTTGAGGACAGGGGCCAAAAACATTCAGTACTTC.

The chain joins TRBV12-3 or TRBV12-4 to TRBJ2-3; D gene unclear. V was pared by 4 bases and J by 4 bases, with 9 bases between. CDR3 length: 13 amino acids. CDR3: CASSWSSSDTQYF. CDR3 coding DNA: TGTGCCAGCAGTTGGAGTAGCTCAGATACGCAGTATTTT.

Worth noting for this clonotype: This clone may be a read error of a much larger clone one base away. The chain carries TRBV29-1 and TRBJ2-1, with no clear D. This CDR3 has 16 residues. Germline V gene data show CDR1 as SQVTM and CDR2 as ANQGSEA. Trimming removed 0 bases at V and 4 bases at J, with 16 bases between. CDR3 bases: TGCAGCGTTGAAGATCCCGCGGTGGAATCTTACAATGAGCAGTTCTTC. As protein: CSVEDPAVESYNEQFF.

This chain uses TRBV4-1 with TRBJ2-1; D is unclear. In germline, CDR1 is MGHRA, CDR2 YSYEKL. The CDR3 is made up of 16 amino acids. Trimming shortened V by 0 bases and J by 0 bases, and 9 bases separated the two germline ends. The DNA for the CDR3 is TGCGCCAGCAGCCAAGAAAGCACGGTCTCCTACAATGAGCAGTTCTTC. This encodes CASSQESTVSYNEQFF.

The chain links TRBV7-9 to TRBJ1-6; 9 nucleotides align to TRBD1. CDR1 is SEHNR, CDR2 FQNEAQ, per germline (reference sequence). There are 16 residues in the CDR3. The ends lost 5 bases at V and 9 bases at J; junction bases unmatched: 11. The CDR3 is CASSRRGTGLGSPLHF. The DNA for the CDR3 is TGTGCCAGCAGCCGGCGGGGGACAGGGTTGGGTTCACCCCTCCACTTT.

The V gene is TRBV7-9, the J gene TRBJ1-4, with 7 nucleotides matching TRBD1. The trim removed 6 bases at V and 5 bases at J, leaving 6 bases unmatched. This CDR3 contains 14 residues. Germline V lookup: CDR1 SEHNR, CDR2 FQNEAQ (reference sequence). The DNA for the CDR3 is TGTGCCAGCAGGCGTGGACAGGAAAATGAAAAACTGTTTTTT. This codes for CASRRGQENEKLFF.

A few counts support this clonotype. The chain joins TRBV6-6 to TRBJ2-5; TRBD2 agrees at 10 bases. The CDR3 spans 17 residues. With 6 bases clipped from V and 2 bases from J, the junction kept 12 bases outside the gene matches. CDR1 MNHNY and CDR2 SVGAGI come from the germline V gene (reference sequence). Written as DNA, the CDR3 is TGTGCCAGCAGCCGTAAGTCTAGCGGGGGAAATCAAGAGACCCAGTACTTC. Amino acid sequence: CASSRKSSGGNQETQYF.

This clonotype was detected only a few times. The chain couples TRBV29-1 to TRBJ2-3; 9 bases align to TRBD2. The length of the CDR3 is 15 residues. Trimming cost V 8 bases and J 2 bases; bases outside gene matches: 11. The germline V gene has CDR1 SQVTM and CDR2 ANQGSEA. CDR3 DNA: TGCAGCCTTGGGGCGGGACTAGCTGCCACAGATACGCAGTATTTT. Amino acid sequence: CSLGAGLAATDTQYF.

Written as DNA, the CDR3 is TGTGCCAGCAGGGCCGGGACTAGTCTTGGAGATACGCAGTATTTT. It is translated as CASRAGTSLGDTQYF. The rearrangement joins TRBV2 to TRBJ2-3; 8 positions match TRBD2. With 6 bases clipped from V and 5 bases from J, the junction kept 10 bases outside the gene matches. The CDR3 is 15 residues long. Per the germline V gene, CDR1 is SNHLY and CDR2 is FYNNEI.

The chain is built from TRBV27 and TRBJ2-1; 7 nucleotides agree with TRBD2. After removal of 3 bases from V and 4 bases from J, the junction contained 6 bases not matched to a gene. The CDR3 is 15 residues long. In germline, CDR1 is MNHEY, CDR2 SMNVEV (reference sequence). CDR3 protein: CASSLNSGGYNEQFF. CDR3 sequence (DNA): TGTGCCAGCAGTTTGAATTCGGGAGGATACAATGAGCAGTTCTTC.

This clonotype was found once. Here the CDR3 DNA reads TGTGCCAGCAGTTCCCCGGCCTCATCACAAAACACCGGGGAGCTGTTTTTT. It yields the protein CASSSPASSQNTGELFF. This chain connects TRBV6-5 to TRBJ2-2, with unresolved D. The CDR3 has 17 amino acids. CDR1 and CDR2 (germline): MNHEY, SVGAGI. The V gene lost 4 bases and the J gene lost 2 bases, with 17 bases spanning the gap.

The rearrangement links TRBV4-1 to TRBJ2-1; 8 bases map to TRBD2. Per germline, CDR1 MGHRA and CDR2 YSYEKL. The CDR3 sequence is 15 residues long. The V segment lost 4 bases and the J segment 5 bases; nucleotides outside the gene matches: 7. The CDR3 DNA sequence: TGCGCCAGCAGCCTCTGGGGCGGGGGGAACAATGAGCAGTTCTTC. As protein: CASSLWGGGNNEQFF.